The rows below give T cell receptor beta chains drawn from one sample of a study of vaccination and CD4 T cells after COVID-19. Which antigens these TCRs recognize remains unknown. TCRdb reanalysed the PCR reads using MiXCR and keeps one entry per CDR3 protein. The sample consists of 20,000 to 25,000 distinct CDR3 sequences, about a third of them appearing once. The specimen was CD4+ T cells from blood, cultured in vitro, collected about 7 months after SARS-CoV-2 vaccination. The receptors shown here come from a human donor who had recovered from COVID-19. Each CDR3 is given with its conserved first and last residue. Each record gives: J gene, D gene, clone size, V gene, CDR3 length, CDR3 protein. D genes are given only for firm matches. Size is omitted from some rows. Given values are once, few, many or a class for expanded clones.

TRBJ2-5 TRBD1 NA TRBV20-1 13 CSARPTGVETQYF
TRBJ1-1 TRBD1 NA TRBV10-3 14 CAISGDRGSTEAFF
TRBJ2-7 TRBD2 few TRBV28 16 CASSPWTSGGSYEQYF
TRBJ2-7 NA NA TRBV6-5 12 CASSLNRAPGDF
TRBJ1-2 NA few TRBV19 17 CASSRSPQGRGSYGYTF
TRBJ1-2 NA few TRBV28 17 CASRATLGGRGNYGYTF
TRBJ1-1 NA NA TRBV21-1 16 CASSKGAGALNTEAFF
TRBJ2-7 NA medium-sized TRBV24-1 14 CATSSHTAPYEQYF
TRBJ2-3 TRBD1 NA TRBV7-9 16 CASSLGDRRSTDTQYF
TRBJ2-5 TRBD2 NA TRBV28 17 CASRITRLAGYQETQYF
TRBJ1-5 NA few TRBV15 15 CATSRAGRDNQPQHF
TRBJ1-1 NA NA TRBV6-1 13 CASRPKHGLEAFF
TRBJ1-6 NA NA TRBV20-1 14 CSAREGAYNSPLHF
TRBJ1-5 NA NA TRBV6-5 14 CASSSGRNNQPQHF
TRBJ2-7 TRBD2 NA TRBV6-1 15 CASVEAGAVRREQYF
TRBJ2-7 TRBD2 NA TRBV4-1 15 CASSPGLAGEGEQYF
TRBJ1-5 NA NA TRBV19 12 CASGKGDQPQHF
TRBJ2-7 NA NA TRBV2 13 CATNRPLEDEQYF
TRBJ1-5 TRBD1 NA TRBV6-1 14 CASSERQGGQPQHF
TRBJ1-2 NA few TRBV7-9 14 CASSSMGGYYGYTF
TRBJ1-2 NA NA TRBV6-6 17 CASSYSALDSFNYGYTF
TRBJ1-5 NA once TRBV20-1 19 CSARDRVGGHFWGNQPQHF
TRBJ2-7 NA NA TRBV6-1 15 CASSKDRDFSYEQYF
TRBJ2-7 NA NA TRBV2 12 CASSLGDYEQYF
TRBJ2-5 NA few TRBV10-3 12 CAIATVQETQYF
TRBJ2-5 NA few TRBV7-9 13 CASSSVPGAIQYF
TRBJ2-1 NA few TRBV7-2 13 CASTETAGGKQFF
TRBJ2-5 TRBD2 NA TRBV6-1 16 CASLRGLAGGQETQYF
TRBJ2-5 NA few TRBV24-1 16 CATSGLDRDTQETQYF
TRBJ2-3 NA NA TRBV2 13 CASVAVSTDTQYF
TRBJ1-2 NA NA TRBV10-1 16 CASSETPGQGHGGYTF
TRBJ1-5 NA medium-sized TRBV28 13 CASSPGTWEPQHF
TRBJ2-5 TRBD1 few TRBV6-4 18 CATMRFQGDSQIQETQYF
TRBJ2-5 NA few TRBV20-1 14 CSARTGEPQETQYF
TRBJ2-3 TRBD2 once TRBV6-1 14 CASTLAGGSDTQYF
TRBJ2-1 NA NA TRBV7-2 15 CASSLAARTYNEQFF
TRBJ1-2 NA NA TRBV10-3 14 CAIGRFWMRGGYTF
TRBJ1-5 TRBD1 few TRBV24-1 14 CATSDKGQTQPQHF
TRBJ1-5 TRBD1 medium-sized TRBV19 16 CASSIRDRGGNQPQHF
TRBJ2-7 NA few TRBV7-9 14 CASTNEGRGDEQYF
TRBJ2-7 NA NA TRBV6-5 13 CASSYSPREWRYF
TRBJ1-1 NA few TRBV7-2 14 CASSSQTVDTEAFF
TRBJ2-1 NA NA TRBV20-1 16 CSAKLMGGGSYNEQFF
TRBJ2-7 NA NA TRBV15 14 CATSRTGRSYEQYF